These 25 T cell receptor beta chains came from one sample sequenced in a study of T cell responses to AZD1222 COVID-19 vaccine (dated by TCRdb to the early 2020s). Preparation of the library involved the immunoSEQ multiplex PCR assay. TCRdb stores this immuneACCESS table with in-frame sequences only. Part of the clones is absent; in the studies checked, under half of the shortfall reflects unresolved V genes, and no reason is known for the rest. For this sample there are around 190,000 clones; around 90% appear just once. Clones ranked in the top ten supply roughly 11% of the sample. The time point label of this sample denotes: about 28 days (+/-7) after the second vaccine dose. Material: peripheral blood, obtained 28 days after the second AZD1222 dose. The receptors were sampled from an adult who received the AZD1222 COVID-19 vaccine.

The V gene is TRBV9, the J gene TRBJ1-1, with 9 bases fitting TRBD1. The CDR3 contains 14 residues. Losses at the gene ends were 6 bases for V and 3 bases for J; bases not matched to a gene: 6. Germline values: CDR1 SGDLS, CDR2 YYNGEE. The CDR3 coding sequence is TGTGCCAGCAAAAAACAGGGGGCGGACACTGAAGCTTTCTTT. Translating it yields CASKKQGADTEAFF. The variable domain in full, completed from reference TRBV9 and TRBJ1-1, reads DSGVTQTPKHLITATGQRVTLRCSPRSGDLSVYWYQQSLDQGLQFLIQYYNGEERAKGNILERFSAQQFPDLHSELNLSSLELGDSALYFCASKKQGADTEAFFGQGTRLTVV.

The chain employs TRBV7-8 and TRBJ1-6, with a weak D call TRBD1 (6 bases). CDR1 is SGHVS, CDR2 FQNEAQ, per germline. This CDR3 region has 16 residues. V lost 7 bases, J lost 0 bases, and 13 bases lay in between. In nucleotides, the CDR3 is TGTGCCAGCACCGGGACATCGAGCTCCTATAATTCACCCCTCCACTTT. Translation gives CASTGTSSSYNSPLHF.

The CDR3 DNA sequence: TGCGCCAGTGCTGAGACGGGTTCCTACGAGCAGTACTTC. This gives the protein CASAETGSYEQYF. This chain connects TRBV10-2 to TRBJ2-7, with D hard to call. V was pared by 9 bases and J by 1 base, with 13 bases between. Germline assignment: CDR1 WSHSY and CDR2 SAAADI. The CDR3 is made up of 13 amino acids.

Of note for this clone: Other DNA sequences in this sample translate to the same CDR3. The V gene is TRBV5-1, the J gene TRBJ1-1, with D perhaps TRBD1 (5 bases). The CDR3 has 14 amino acids. The ends were cut back, 1 base at V and 1 base at J, with 8 bases in the middle. Germline-derived CDR1 and CDR2 are SGHRS and YFSETQ. CDR3 sequence: CASSLRQGNTEAFF. CDR3 bases: TGCGCCAGCAGCTTGCGGCAGGGGAACACTGAAGCTTTCTTT.

This chain uses TRBV14 with TRBJ2-5; a possible D gene is TRBD2 (6 bases). Germline V gene lookup returns CDR1 SGHDN and CDR2 FVKESK. With 0 bases removed from V and 2 bases from J, the gap between germline ends came to 10 bases. The CDR3 sequence is 15 residues long. This chain's CDR3 is CASSQDLGGQETQYF. Here the CDR3 DNA reads TGTGCCAGCAGCCAAGATCTGGGAGGTCAAGAGACCCAGTACTTC.

DNA for the CDR3: TGTGCCAGCAGCCAAGGGGGAGGAGTAAGTGGCTACACCTTC. It specifies CASSQGGGVSGYTF. This chain connects TRBV7-3 to TRBJ1-2, with TRBD1 as a possible D gene (6 bases). Germline V CDR1 and CDR2: SGHTA, FQGTGA. CDR3 length: 14 amino acids. V lost 5 bases and J lost 7, with 17 bases in between.

This chain connects TRBV15 to TRBJ2-1; the D gene is possibly TRBD1 (6 bases). The V and J ends lost 0 bases and 4 bases respectively, with 10 bases between them. The CDR3 is 15 amino acids. Germline lookup yields CDR1 LNHNV and CDR2 YYDKDF (reference sequence). Here the CDR3 reads CATSRELGGYNEQFF. CDR3 DNA: TGTGCCACCAGCAGAGAGTTAGGGGGATACAATGAGCAGTTCTTC.

CDR3 sequence reads: CASSPPGTGYVANYGYTF. The CDR3 DNA is TGTGCCAGCAGCCCACCCGGGACAGGGTACGTAGCTAACTATGGCTACACCTTC. J is TRBJ1-2 and V is TRBV6-2 or TRBV6-3; 9 bases map to TRBD1. Germline CDR1 is MNHEY and CDR2 is SVGEGT. The CDR3 has 18 residues. With V trimmed by 6 bases and J by 0 bases, 14 bases remained unmatched.

The chain has TRBV15 and TRBJ1-4, with TRBD1 as a possible D gene (5 bases). The CDR3 loop spans 16 amino acids. V was cut by 3 bases and J by 3 bases, with 14 bases left in between. Per the germline V gene, CDR1 is LNHNV and CDR2 is YYDKDF (reference sequence). CDR3 nucleotide sequence: TGTGCCACCAGCAGTAGACTCCGAGGGGCTAATGAAAAACTGTTTTTT. Its translation: CATSSRLRGANEKLFF. The full variable domain, its missing parts supplied by reference TRBV15 and TRBJ1-4, is DAMVIQNPRYQVTQFGKPVTLSCSQTLNHNVMYWYQQKSSQAPKLLFHYYDKDFNNEADTPDNFQSRRPNTSFCFLDIRSPGLGDTAMYLCATSSRLRGANEKLFFGSGTQLSVL.

The chain uses TRBV29-1 and TRBJ1-1; D is undetermined. The germline V gene has CDR1 SQVTM and CDR2 ANQGSEA. CDR3 length equals 13 residues. V was cut by 6 bases and J by 2 bases, with 13 bases left in between. The CDR3 bases are TGCAGCGTGCTCAGACTCGGCAACACTGAAGCTTTCTTT. Its translation: CSVLRLGNTEAFF.

The chain joins TRBV11-2 to TRBJ1-1; D ambiguous. CDR3 length: 14 amino acids. CDR1 is SGHAT, CDR2 FQNNGV, per germline. Trimming pared 1 base from V and 1 base from J, leaving 7 bases between. This CDR3 reads CASSLGRSNTEAFF. The CDR3 region has the DNA TGTGCCAGCAGCTTAGGGCGTTCGAACACTGAAGCTTTCTTT.

V usage is TRBV7-2 and J usage is TRBJ2-7; TRBD1 agrees at 10 bases. V shed 2 bases, J shed 7 bases, and the junction held 8 bases outside the gene matches. CDR1 SGHTA and CDR2 FQGNSA come from the germline V gene. CDR3 length: 15 amino acids. The CDR3 DNA follows: TGTGCCAGCAGCTTAAGACAGGGGGCGTTCGGGGAGCAGTACTTC. Protein product: CASSLRQGAFGEQYF. The full variable domain, completed using reference TRBV7-2 and TRBJ2-7, is GAGVSQSPSNKVTEKGKDVELRCDPISGHTALYWYRQSLGQGLEFLIYFQGNSAPDKSGLPSDRFSAERTGGSVSTLTIQRTQQEDSAVYLCASSLRQGAFGEQYFGPGTRLTVT.

The rearrangement uses TRBV4-3 and TRBJ1-2; the D gene is possibly TRBD1 (5 bases). CDR1 and CDR2 (germline): LGHNA, YSLEER. This CDR3 is 15 amino acids long. The germline V and J ends were trimmed by 1 base and 5 bases, with 14 bases remaining between them. CDR3 bases: TGCGCCAGCAGCCAAGGTGGTGGCGGGGGGTATGGCTACACCTTC. Protein sequence: CASSQGGGGGYGYTF.

V usage is TRBV6-5 and J usage is TRBJ2-2; D gene unclear. Deletions cut 6 bases from V and 1 base from J, with 6 bases between. The CDR3 runs to 13 residues. Germline V gene sequence: CDR1 MNHEY, CDR2 SVGAGI. CDR3 residues: CASSRGNTGELFF. CDR3 DNA: TGTGCCAGCAGCCGCGGGAACACCGGGGAGCTGTTTTTT.

This clone was found once. The chain is built from TRBV6-5 and TRBJ1-1; D is unresolved. The ends were cut back, 7 bases at V and 5 bases at J, with 8 bases in the middle. Per the germline V gene, CDR1 is MNHEY and CDR2 is SVGAGI. The CDR3 is made up of 11 amino acids. The CDR3 loop reads CASTETTEAFF. Here the CDR3 DNA reads TGTGCCAGCACCGAGACGACTGAAGCTTTCTTT.

J is TRBJ1-6 and V is TRBV5-1; TRBD1 aligns across 8 bases. The germline V gene encodes CDR1 SGHRS and CDR2 YFSETQ. The J segment lost 1 base and the V segment lost 4 bases, leaving 13 bases of the junction unmatched. This CDR3 spans 19 amino acids. The CDR3 spells CASSRTDRGLGSYNSPLHF. CDR3 in DNA: TGCGCCAGCAGCCGAACAGACAGGGGATTAGGGTCCTATAATTCACCCCTCCACTTT.

Comment on this clone: Within the sample, other DNA sequences also encode this same CDR3. The chain recombines TRBV3-1 (or the pseudogene TRBV3-2) with TRBJ1-4, with D uncertain. Trimming removed 1 base from V and 5 bases from J, with 11 bases in between. Germline values: CDR1 LGHDT, CDR2 YNNKEL (reference sequence). This CDR3 contains 15 residues. CDR3 DNA sequence: TGTGCCAGCAGCCAAGTTCCGGGTTCAAATGAAAAACTGTTTTTT. Protein sequence: CASSQVPGSNEKLFF.

The V and J genes are TRBV29-1 and TRBJ2-7, with TRBD2 identical over 10 bases. The CDR3 runs to 17 residues. CDR1 SQVTM and CDR2 ANQGSEA come from the germline V gene. V lost 4 bases and J lost 4; bases outside the gene matches: 16. The CDR3 sequence: CSVVSASGGVSVYEQYF. CDR3 bases: TGCAGCGTTGTTTCTGCAAGCGGGGGGGTGTCAGTATACGAGCAGTACTTC.

The chain combines TRBV28 with TRBJ1-2; D unresolved. The CDR3 is 11 residues long. Germline CDR1 reads MDHEN; CDR2 reads SYDVKM. V lost 6 bases and J 4 bases, leaving 6 bases between the germline ends. CDR3 sequence reads: CASSLIYGYTF. In DNA form, the CDR3 reads TGTGCCAGCAGCCTAATCTATGGCTACACCTTC.

The chain couples TRBV9 to TRBJ2-1; 11 nucleotides line up with TRBD2. The germline CDR1 and CDR2 sequences are SGDLS and YYNGEE. There are 15 residues in the CDR3. With V trimmed by 4 bases and J by 4 bases, 4 bases remained unmatched. CDR3 amino acids: CASSMTSGTYNEQFF. CDR3 nucleotides: TGTGCCAGCAGCATGACTAGCGGGACATACAATGAGCAGTTCTTC.

This rearrangement joins TRBV27 to TRBJ1-1, with TRBD1 identical over 8 bases. There are 16 residues in the CDR3. The germline V gene encodes CDR1 MNHEY and CDR2 SMNVEV (reference sequence). J was trimmed by 0 bases and V by 9 bases; bases with no gene match: 12. Here the CDR3 reads CASANSGQGMNTEAFF. For the CDR3, the DNA is TGTGCCAGTGCCAACTCTGGACAGGGCATGAACACTGAAGCTTTCTTT.

The chain carries TRBV28 and TRBJ1-1; D is unresolved. V was cut by 1 base and J by 0 bases, with 15 bases left in between. Per the germline V gene, CDR1 is MDHEN and CDR2 is SYDVKM. This CDR3 is built from 17 residues. CDR3 in amino acids: CASSLLVHSGLNTEAFF. CDR3 DNA: TGTGCCAGCAGTTTATTGGTCCACAGCGGGCTGAACACTGAAGCTTTCTTT.

This chain joins TRBV21-1 and TRBJ1-5. TRBV21-1 is designated a pseudogene. This CDR3 region has 13 residues. CDR3 residues: CASSVSRRQPQHF. Here the CDR3 DNA reads TGTGCCAGCTCAGTCTCCAGGAGGCAGCCCCAGCATTTT.

The chain is built from TRBV9 and TRBJ1-2, with D maybe TRBD1 (6 bases). The CDR3 length is 16 residues. The V end lost 4 bases, the J end lost 4 bases, and 20 bases lay between the germline ends. Per the germline V gene, CDR1 is SGDLS and CDR2 is YYNGEE. Here the CDR3 reads CASSPRSGASIYGYTF. The CDR3 coding sequence is TGTGCCAGCAGCCCTAGGTCGGGGGCAAGTATCTATGGCTACACCTTC.

This chain uses TRBV30 with TRBJ2-3; possibly TRBD1 or TRBD2 for D (5 bases each). There are 14 residues in the CDR3. The germline V gene encodes CDR1 GTSNPN and CDR2 SVGIG (reference sequence). The germline V and J ends were trimmed by 4 bases and 5 bases, with 16 bases remaining between them. In DNA, the CDR3 is TGTGCCTGGACTCCGGGGACCGCCGGAGATACGCAGTATTTT. It codes for CAWTPGTAGDTQYF.